This T cell receptor beta chain was observed in a study of metastatic and nonmetastatic thyroid tumors. Study in general: Across blood and tumor or nodule tissue, repertoires from malignant and benign thyroid patients were compared with one another.

There were no patients who had received any treatment before thyroid surgery. Authors' data handling: The study's classifier, a distant-metastasis tool for papillary thyroid cancer, was built using CDR3 differences across clinicopathological groups. TCRdb re-processed the PCR reads through MiXCR. The V and J calls come from TCRdb's annotation, not from the publication. This repertoire shows over 50,000 clones, just under 30% found once; its top ten account for approximately 15%. Study-level results: Reports indicated that malignant thyroid tumors showed significantly higher TCR beta diversity than benign nodules did, in blood and tumor.

Germline values: CDR1 SGHTS, CDR2 YDEGEE. V lost 4 bases and J 0 bases, leaving 13 bases between the germline ends. CDR3 length: 15 residues. Regarding this clone: The antigen remains undetermined.

This TCR was recovered from a female donor with papillary thyroid cancer or a benign thyroid nodule (not recorded which). Some clones in this sample may be carry-over from other donors' samples. The V and J genes are TRBV5-8 and TRBJ1-1; D uncertain. The sequencing sample was made of blood. The CDR3 nucleotides read TGTGCCAGCAGCCCTCCCCTATCATTGAACACTGAAGCTTTCTTT. Translated: CASSPPLSLNTEAFF.